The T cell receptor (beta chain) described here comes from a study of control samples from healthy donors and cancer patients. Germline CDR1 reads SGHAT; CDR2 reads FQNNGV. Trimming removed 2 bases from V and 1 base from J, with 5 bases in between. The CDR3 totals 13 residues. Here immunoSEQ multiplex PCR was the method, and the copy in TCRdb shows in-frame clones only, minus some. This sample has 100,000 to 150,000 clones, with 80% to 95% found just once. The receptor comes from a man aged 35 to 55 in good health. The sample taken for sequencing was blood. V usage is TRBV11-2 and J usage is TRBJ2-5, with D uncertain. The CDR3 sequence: CASSLNSQETQYF. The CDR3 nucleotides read TGTGCCAGCAGCTTAAACAGCCAAGAGACCCAGTACTTC.